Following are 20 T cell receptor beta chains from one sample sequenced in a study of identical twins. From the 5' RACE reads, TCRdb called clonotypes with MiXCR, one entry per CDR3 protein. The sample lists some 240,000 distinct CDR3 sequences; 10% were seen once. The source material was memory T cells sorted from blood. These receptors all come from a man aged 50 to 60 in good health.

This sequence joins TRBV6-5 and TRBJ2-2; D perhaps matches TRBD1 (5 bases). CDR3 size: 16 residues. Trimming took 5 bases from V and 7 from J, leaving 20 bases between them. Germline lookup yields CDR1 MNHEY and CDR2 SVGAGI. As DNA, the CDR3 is TGTGCCAGCAGTACTACAGGCCTCCGGGTGAGCGGGGAGCTGTTTTTT. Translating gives CASSTTGLRVSGELFF.

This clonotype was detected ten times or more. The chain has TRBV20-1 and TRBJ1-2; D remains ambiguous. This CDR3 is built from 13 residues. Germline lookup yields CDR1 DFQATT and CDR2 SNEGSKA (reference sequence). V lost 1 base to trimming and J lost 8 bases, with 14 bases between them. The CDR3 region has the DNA TGCAGTGCTAGAGGTGGTCCCGGGGAGGGCTACACCTTC. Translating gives CSARGGPGEGYTF.

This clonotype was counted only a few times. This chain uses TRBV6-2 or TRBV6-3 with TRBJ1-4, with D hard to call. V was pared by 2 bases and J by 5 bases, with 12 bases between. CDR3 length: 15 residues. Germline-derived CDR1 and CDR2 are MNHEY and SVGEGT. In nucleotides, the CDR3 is TGTGCCAGCAGTTACGGACTTAGCGACAATGAAAAACTGTTTTTT. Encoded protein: CASSYGLSDNEKLFF.

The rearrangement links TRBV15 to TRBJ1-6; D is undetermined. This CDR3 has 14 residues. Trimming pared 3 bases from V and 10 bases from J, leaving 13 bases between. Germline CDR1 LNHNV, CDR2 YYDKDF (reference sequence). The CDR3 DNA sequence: TGTGCCACCAGCAGGGAAGGGTTTATGTCACCCCTCCACTTT. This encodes CATSREGFMSPLHF.

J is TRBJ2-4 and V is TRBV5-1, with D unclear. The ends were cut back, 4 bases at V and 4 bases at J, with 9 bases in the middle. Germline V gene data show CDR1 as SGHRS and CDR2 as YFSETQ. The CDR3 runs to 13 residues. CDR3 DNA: TGCGCCAGCAGCGTGACACCGAAAAACATTCAGTACTTC. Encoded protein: CASSVTPKNIQYF. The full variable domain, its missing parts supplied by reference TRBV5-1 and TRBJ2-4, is KAGVTQTPRYLIKTRGQQVTLSCSPISGHRSVSWYQQTPGQGLQFLFEYFSETQRNKGNFPGRFSGRQFSNSRSEMNVSTLELGDSALYLCASSVTPKNIQYFGAGTRLSVL.

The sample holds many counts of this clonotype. In DNA, the CDR3 is TGCGCCAGCAGCCAAGATAGCGGCCAGGGCGGCAACGAGCAGTACTTC. Protein sequence: CASSQDSGQGGNEQYF. The V gene is TRBV4-3, the J gene TRBJ2-7, with D possibly matching TRBD2 (6 bases). Trimming cost V 0 bases and J 5 bases, with 17 bases left between them. Per germline, CDR1 LGHNA and CDR2 YSLEER. This CDR3 contains 16 residues.

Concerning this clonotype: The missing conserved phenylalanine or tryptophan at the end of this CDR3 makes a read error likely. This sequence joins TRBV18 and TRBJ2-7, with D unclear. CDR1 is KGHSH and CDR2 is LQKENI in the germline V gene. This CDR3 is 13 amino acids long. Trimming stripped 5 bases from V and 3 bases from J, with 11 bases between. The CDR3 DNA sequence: TGTGCCAGCTCAGTGGACGGCAACTACGAGCAGTACCTC. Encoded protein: CASSVDGNYEQYL.

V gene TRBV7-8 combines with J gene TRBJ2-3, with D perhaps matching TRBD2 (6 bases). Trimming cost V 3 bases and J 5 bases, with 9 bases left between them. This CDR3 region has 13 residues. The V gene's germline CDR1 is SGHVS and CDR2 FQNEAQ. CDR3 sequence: CASSLAGRDTQYF. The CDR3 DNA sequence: TGTGCCAGCAGCTTGGCGGGAAGAGATACGCAGTATTTT.

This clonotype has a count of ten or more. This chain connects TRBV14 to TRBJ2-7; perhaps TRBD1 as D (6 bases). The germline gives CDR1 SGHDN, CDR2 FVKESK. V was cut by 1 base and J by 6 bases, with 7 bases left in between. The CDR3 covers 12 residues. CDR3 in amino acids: CASSQVRGEQYF. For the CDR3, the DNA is TGTGCCAGCAGCCAAGTCAGGGGCGAGCAGTACTTC.

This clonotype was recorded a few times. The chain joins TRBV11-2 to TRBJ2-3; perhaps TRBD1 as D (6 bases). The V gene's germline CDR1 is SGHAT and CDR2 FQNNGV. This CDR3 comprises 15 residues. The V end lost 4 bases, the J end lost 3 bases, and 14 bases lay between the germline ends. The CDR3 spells CASSSYRDGTDTQYF. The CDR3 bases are TGTGCCAGCAGCTCCTACAGGGATGGTACAGATACGCAGTATTTT.

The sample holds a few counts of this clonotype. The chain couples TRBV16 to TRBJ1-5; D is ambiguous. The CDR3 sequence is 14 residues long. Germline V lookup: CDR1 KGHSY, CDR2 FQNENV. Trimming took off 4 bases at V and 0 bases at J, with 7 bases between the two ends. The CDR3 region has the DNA TGTGCCAGCAGCCCTCGGCTTAGCAATCAGCCCCAGCATTTT. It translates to CASSPRLSNQPQHF.

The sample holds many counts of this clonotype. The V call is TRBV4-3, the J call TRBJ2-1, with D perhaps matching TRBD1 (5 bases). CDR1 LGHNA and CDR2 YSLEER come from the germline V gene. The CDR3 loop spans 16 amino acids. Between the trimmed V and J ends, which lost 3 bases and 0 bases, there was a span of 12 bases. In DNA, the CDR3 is TGCGCCAGCAGCCAGTTGACAGCTCGCTCCTACAATGAGCAGTTCTTC. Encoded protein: CASSQLTARSYNEQFF.

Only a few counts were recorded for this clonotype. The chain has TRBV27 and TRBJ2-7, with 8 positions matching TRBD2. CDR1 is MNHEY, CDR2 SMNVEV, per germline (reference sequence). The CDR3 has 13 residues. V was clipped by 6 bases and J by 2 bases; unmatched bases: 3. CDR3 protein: CASRSGGPYEQYF. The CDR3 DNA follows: TGTGCCAGCAGATCGGGGGGGCCCTACGAGCAGTACTTC.

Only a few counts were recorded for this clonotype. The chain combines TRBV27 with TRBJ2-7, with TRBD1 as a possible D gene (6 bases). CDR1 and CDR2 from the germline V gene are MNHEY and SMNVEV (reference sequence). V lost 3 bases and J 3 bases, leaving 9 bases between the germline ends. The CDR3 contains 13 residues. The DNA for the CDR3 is TGTGCCAGCAGTTTTAGGACAGACTACGAGCAGTACTTC. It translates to CASSFRTDYEQYF.

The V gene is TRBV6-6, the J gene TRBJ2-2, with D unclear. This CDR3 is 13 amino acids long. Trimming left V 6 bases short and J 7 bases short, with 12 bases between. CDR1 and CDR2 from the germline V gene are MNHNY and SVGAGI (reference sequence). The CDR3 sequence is CASRIRTFGELFF. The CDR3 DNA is TGTGCCAGCAGAATTAGGACGTTCGGGGAGCTGTTTTTT.

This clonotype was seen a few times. The chain's CDR3 is CSAKRGTNEKLFF. The CDR3 nucleotides are TGCAGTGCTAAAAGGGGAACTAATGAAAAACTGTTTTTT. The rearrangement links TRBV20-1 to TRBJ1-4, with D perhaps TRBD1 (5 bases). The CDR3 contains 13 residues. Germline V CDR1 and CDR2: DFQATT, SNEGSKA (reference sequence). V was trimmed by 4 bases and J by 1 base, leaving 7 bases between them.

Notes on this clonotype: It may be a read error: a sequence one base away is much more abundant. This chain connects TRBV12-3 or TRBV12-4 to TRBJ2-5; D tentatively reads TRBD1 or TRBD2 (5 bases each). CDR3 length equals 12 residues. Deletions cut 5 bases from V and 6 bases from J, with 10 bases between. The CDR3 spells CASSGTFQTQYF. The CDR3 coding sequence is TGTGCCAGCAGTGGGACGTTCCAGACCCAGTACTTC.

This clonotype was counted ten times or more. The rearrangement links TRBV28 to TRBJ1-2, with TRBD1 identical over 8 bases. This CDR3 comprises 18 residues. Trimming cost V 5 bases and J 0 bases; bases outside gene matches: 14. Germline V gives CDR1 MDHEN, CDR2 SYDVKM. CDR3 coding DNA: TGTGCCAGCAGTCAGACAGGGGTAGTTCAAGGGTCTAACTATGGCTACACCTTC. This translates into CASSQTGVVQGSNYGYTF.

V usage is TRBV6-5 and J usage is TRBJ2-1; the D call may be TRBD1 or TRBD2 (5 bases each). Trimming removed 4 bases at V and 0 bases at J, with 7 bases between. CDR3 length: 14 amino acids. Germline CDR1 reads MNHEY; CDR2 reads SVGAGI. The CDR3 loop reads CASSWGSSYNEQFF. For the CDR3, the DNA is TGTGCCAGCAGTTGGGGGTCCTCCTACAATGAGCAGTTCTTC.

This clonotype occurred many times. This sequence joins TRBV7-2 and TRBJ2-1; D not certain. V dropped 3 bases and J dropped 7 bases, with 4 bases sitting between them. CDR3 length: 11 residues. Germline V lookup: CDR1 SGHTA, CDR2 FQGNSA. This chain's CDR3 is CASSFLNEQFF. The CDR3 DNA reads TGTGCCAGCAGCTTTTTAAATGAGCAGTTCTTC.